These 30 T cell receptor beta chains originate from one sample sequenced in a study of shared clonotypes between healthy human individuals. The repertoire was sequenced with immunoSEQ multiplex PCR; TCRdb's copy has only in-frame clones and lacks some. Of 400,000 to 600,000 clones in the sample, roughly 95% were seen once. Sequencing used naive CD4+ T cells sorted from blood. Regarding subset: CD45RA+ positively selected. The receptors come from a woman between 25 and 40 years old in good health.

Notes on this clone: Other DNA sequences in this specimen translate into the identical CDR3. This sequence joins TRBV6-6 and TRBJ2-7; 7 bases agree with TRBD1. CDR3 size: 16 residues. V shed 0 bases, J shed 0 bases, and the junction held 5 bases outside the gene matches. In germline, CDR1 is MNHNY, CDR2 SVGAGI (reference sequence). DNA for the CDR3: TGTGCCAGCAGTTACTCATCGGACAGGCACTCCTACGAGCAGTACTTC. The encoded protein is CASSYSSDRHSYEQYF.

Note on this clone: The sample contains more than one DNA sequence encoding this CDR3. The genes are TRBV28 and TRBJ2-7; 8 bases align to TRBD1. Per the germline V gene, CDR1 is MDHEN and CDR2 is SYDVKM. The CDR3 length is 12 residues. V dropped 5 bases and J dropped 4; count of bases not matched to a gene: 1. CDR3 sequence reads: CASSQGAYEQYF. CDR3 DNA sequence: TGTGCCAGCAGTCAGGGGGCTTACGAGCAGTACTTC.

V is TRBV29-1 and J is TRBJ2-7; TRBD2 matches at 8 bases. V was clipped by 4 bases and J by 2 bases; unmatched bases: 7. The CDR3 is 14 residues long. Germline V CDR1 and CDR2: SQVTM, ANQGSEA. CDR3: CSVGGAGGTYEQYF. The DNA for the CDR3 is TGCAGCGTTGGGGGGGCGGGAGGTACCTACGAGCAGTACTTC.

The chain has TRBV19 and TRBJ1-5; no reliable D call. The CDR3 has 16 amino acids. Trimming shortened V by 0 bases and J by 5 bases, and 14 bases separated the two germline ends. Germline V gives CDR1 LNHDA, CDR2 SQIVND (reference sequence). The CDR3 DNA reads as TGTGCCAGTAGTATAGATCAAAGACCCTGGGATCAGCCCCAGCATTTT. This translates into CASSIDQRPWDQPQHF.

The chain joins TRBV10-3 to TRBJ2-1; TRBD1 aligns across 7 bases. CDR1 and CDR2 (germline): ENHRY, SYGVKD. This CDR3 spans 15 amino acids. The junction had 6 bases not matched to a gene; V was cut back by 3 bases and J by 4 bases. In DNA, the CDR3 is TGTGCCATCAGTGAATCCGGGACAGTATACAATGAGCAGTTCTTC. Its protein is CAISESGTVYNEQFF.

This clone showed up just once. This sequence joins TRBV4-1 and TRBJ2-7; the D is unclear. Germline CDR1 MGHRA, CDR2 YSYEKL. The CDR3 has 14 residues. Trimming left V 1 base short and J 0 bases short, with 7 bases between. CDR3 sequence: CASSQGQSSYEQYF. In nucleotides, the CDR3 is TGCGCCAGCAGCCAAGGCCAGAGCTCCTACGAGCAGTACTTC.

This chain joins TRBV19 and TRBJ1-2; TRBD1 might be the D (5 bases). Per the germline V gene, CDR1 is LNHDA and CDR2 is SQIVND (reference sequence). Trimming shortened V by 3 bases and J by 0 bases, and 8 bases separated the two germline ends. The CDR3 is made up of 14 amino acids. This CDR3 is CASSMTAANYGYTF. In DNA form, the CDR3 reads TGTGCCAGTAGTATGACAGCCGCTAACTATGGCTACACCTTC.

DNA of the CDR3: TGTGCCAGCACCACCGGGGACAGATACAATGAGCAGTTCTTC. Its protein is CASTTGDRYNEQFF. This sequence joins TRBV6-5 and TRBJ2-1; TRBD1 matches at 7 bases. V shed 7 bases and J 4 bases; nucleotides not matched to a gene: 7. The CDR3 consists of 14 residues. Germline assignment: CDR1 MNHEY and CDR2 SVGAGI.

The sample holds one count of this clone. The CDR3 loop reads CASSEPNQPQHF. Written as DNA, the CDR3 is TGTGCCAGCAGCGAACCCAATCAGCCCCAGCATTTT. The V and J genes are TRBV7-8 and TRBJ1-5; D gene ambiguous. V dropped 5 bases and J dropped 3 bases, with 5 bases sitting between them. The CDR3 consists of 12 residues. Germline V gene sequence: CDR1 SGHVS, CDR2 FQNEAQ. Based on the CDR3 plus reference TRBV7-8 and TRBJ1-5, the full variable domain is GAGVSQSPRYKVAKRGQDVALRCDPISGHVSLFWYQQALGQGPEFLTYFQNEAQLDKSGLPSDRFFAERPEGSVSTLKIQRTQQEDSAVYLCASSEPNQPQHFGDGTRLSIL.

CDR3 amino acids: CASTGFSNQPQHF. Here the CDR3 DNA reads TGTGCCAGCACGGGATTTAGCAATCAGCCCCAGCATTTT. This chain links TRBV28 with TRBJ1-5; D remains unclear. There are 13 residues in the CDR3. The germline V gene encodes CDR1 MDHEN and CDR2 SYDVKM. Trimming left V 7 bases short and J 0 bases short, with 7 bases between. Drawing the rest from reference TRBV28 and TRBJ1-5, the complete variable domain is DVKVTQSSRYLVKRTGEKVFLECVQDMDHENMFWYRQDPGLGLRLIYFSYDVKMKEKGDIPEGYSVSREKKERFSLILESASTNQTSMYLCASTGFSNQPQHFGDGTRLSIL.

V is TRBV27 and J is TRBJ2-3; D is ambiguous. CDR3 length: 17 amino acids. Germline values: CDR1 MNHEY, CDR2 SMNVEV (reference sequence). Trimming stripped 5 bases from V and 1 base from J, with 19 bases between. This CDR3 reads CASSLPRLVGGTDTQYF. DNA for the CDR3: TGTGCCAGCAGTCTCCCCCGGCTAGTCGGTGGCACAGATACGCAGTATTTT.

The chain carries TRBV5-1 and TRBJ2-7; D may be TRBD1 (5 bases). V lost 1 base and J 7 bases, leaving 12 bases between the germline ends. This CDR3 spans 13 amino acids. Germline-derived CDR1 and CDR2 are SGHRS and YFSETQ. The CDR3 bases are TGCGCCAGCAGCTTGCTACGGGCAGGGGAGCAGTACTTC. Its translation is CASSLLRAGEQYF.

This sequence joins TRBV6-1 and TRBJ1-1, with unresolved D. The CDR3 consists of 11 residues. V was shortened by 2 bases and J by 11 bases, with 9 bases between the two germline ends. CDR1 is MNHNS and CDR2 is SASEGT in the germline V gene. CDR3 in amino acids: CASSESNGAFF. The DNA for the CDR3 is TGTGCCAGCAGTGAAAGTAACGGCGCTTTCTTT.

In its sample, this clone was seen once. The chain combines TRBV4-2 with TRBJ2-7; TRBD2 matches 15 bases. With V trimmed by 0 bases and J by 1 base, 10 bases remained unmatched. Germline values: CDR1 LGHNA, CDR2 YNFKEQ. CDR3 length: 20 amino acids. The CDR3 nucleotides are TGTGCCAGCAGCCAAGATGAGGGGGGACTAGCGGGAGGTGGGTCCTACGAGCAGTACTTC. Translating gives CASSQDEGGLAGGGSYEQYF.

DNA for the CDR3: TGTGCCTGGAGTTCAGGGCTCGGACGCCCTGAAAAACTGTTTTTT. Amino acid sequence: CAWSSGLGRPEKLFF. The chain employs TRBV30 and TRBJ1-4; D perhaps matches TRBD1 (5 bases). V shed 2 bases and J shed 7 bases, with 17 bases lying between them. The germline gives CDR1 GTSNPN, CDR2 SVGIG (reference sequence). This CDR3 is 15 amino acids long.

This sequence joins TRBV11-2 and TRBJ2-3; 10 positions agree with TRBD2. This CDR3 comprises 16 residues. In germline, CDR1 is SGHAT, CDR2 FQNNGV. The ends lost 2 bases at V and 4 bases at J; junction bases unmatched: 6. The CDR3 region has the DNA TGTGCCAGCAGCTTACTGCTAGCGGGAGTCGCAGATACGCAGTATTTT. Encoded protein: CASSLLLAGVADTQYF.

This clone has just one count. The CDR3 nucleotides are TGTGCCAGTAGGGTGGGACAGGGGAAAATTGGCAATCAGCCCCAGCATTTT. It yields the protein CASRVGQGKIGNQPQHF. V is TRBV19 and J is TRBJ1-5, with 10 bases lining up with TRBD1. The CDR3 is 17 residues long. Germline assignment: CDR1 LNHDA and CDR2 SQIVND (reference sequence). J lost 2 bases, V lost 6 bases, and 10 bases had no gene match. The full variable domain, with the rest looked up from reference TRBV19 and TRBJ1-5, is DGGITQSPKYLFRKEGQNVTLSCEQNLNHDAMYWYRQDPGQGLRLIYYSQIVNDFQKGDIAEGYSVSREKKESFPLTVTSAQKNPTAFYLCASRVGQGKIGNQPQHFGDGTRLSIL.

For the CDR3, the DNA is TGTGCCAGCAGCTTAGTTGGGACTAGCGGTAACAATGAGCAGTTCTTC. Translated, it gives CASSLVGTSGNNEQFF. This sequence joins TRBV11-3 and TRBJ2-1; the match to TRBD2 covers 11 bases. The CDR3 totals 16 residues. J gave up 5 bases and V 1 base, and 4 bases lay outside the gene matches. CDR1 SGHNT and CDR2 YENEEA come from the germline V gene.

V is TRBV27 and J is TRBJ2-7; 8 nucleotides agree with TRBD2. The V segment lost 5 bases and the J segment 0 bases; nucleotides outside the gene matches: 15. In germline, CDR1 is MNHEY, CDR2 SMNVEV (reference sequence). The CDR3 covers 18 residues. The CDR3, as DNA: TGTGCCAGCAGTCCCCGGTGGCGGGAGGATAGGAGCTCCTACGAGCAGTACTTC. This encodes CASSPRWREDRSSYEQYF.

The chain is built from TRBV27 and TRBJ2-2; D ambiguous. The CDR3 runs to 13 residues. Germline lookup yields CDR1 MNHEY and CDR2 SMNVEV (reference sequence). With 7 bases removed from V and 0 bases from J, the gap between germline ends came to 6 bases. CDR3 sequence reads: CASTLSNTGELFF. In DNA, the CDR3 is TGTGCCAGCACCCTTTCGAACACCGGGGAGCTGTTTTTT.

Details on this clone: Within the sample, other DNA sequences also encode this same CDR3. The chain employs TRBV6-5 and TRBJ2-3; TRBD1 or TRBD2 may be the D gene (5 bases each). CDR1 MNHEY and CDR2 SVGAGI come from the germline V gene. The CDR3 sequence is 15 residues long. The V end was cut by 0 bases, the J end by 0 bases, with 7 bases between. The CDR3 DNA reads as TGTGCCAGCAGTTACTCGTGGGGGAGCACAGATACGCAGTATTTT. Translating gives CASSYSWGSTDTQYF.

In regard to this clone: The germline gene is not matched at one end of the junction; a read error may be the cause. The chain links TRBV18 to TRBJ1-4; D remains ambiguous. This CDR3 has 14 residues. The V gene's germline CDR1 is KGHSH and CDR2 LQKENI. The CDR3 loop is CATSSVRAGEKLFF. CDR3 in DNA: TGTGCCACCTCATCCGTGCGGGCGGGTGAAAAACTGTTTTTT.

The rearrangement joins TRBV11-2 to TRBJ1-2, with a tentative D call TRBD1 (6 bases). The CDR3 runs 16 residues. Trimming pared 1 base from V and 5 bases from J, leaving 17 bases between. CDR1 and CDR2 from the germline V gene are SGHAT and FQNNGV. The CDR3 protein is CASSLGGHRPVYGYTF. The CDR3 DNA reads TGTGCCAGCAGCTTAGGGGGACACCGCCCAGTTTATGGCTACACCTTC.

The CDR3 region is CASSSFSGHAYEQYF. The CDR3 nucleotides read TGTGCCAGCAGTTCGTTTAGCGGCCACGCCTACGAGCAGTACTTC. The chain combines TRBV27 with TRBJ2-7; the D gene is possibly TRBD2 (6 bases). The germline CDR1 and CDR2 sequences are MNHEY and SMNVEV (reference sequence). V was shortened by 4 bases and J by 2 bases, with 15 bases between the two germline ends. The CDR3 is 15 residues long.

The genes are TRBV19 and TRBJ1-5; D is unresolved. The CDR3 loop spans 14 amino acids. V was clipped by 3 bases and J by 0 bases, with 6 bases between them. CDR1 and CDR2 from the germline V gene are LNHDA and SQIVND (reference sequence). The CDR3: CASSILDSNQPQHF. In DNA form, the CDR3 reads TGTGCCAGTAGTATTTTAGATAGCAATCAGCCCCAGCATTTT.

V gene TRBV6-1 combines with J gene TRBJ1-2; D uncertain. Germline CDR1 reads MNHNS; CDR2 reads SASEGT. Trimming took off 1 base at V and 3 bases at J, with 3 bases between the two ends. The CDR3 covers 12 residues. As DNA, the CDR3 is TGTGCCAGCAGTGAAGTTGACTATGGCTACACCTTC. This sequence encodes CASSEVDYGYTF.

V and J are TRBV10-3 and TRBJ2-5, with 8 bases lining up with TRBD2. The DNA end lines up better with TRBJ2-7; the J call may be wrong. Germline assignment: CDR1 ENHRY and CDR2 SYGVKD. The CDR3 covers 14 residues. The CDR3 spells CAISAGGGSYEQYF. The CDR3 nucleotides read TGTGCCATCAGCGCGGGAGGAGGGTCCTACGAGCAGTACTTC.

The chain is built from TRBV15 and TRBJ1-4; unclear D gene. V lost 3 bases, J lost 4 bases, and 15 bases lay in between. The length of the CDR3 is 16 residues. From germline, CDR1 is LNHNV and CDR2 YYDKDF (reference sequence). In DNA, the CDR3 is TGTGCCACCAGCAGCTCCCTCACCCATAGTAATGAAAAACTGTTTTTT. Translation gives CATSSSLTHSNEKLFF.

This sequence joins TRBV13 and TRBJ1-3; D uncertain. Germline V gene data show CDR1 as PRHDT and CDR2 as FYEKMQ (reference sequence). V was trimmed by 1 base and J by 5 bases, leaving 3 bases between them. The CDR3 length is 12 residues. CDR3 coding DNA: TGTGCCAGCAGCTTAGAGAGAAACACCATATATTTT. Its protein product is CASSLERNTIYF.

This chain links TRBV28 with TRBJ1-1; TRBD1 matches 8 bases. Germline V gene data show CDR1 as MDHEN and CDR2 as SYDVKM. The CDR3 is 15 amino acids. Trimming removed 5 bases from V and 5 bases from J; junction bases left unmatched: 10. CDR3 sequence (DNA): TGTGCCAGCAGTCGGGGTGGGACAGGTGATACTGAAGCTTTCTTT. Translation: CASSRGGTGDTEAFF.